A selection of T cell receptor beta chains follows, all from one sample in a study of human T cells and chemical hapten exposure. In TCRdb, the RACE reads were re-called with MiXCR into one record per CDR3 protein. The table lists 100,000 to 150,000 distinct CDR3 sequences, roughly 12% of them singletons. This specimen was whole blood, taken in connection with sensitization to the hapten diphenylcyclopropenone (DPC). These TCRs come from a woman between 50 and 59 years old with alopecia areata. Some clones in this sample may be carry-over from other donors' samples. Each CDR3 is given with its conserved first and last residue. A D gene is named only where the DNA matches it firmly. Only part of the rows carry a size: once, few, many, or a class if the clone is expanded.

cdr3_aa: CSVGGQGEGTQYF
cdr3_nt: TGCAGCGTTGGGGGTCAGGGAGAAGGGACCCAGTACTTC
v_call: TRBV29-1
j_call: TRBJ2-5
clone_size: many
d_call: .

cdr3_aa: CASSLVHAGTSGYEQYF
cdr3_nt: TGTGCCAGCAGCTTAGTCCACGCCGGGACTAGCGGTTACGAGCAGTACTTC
v_call: TRBV11-2
j_call: TRBJ2-7
clone_size: many
d_call: TRBD2

cdr3_aa: CSARRSQGQGEQYF
cdr3_nt: TGCAGTGCTAGGAGGTCACAGGGGCAAGGGGAGCAGTACTTC
v_call: TRBV20-1
j_call: TRBJ2-7
clone_size: .
d_call: TRBD1

cdr3_aa: CSGRGPGTDTQYF
cdr3_nt: TGCAGCGGACGGGGGCCGGGGACAGATACGCAGTATTTT
v_call: TRBV29-1
j_call: TRBJ2-3
clone_size: .
d_call: .

cdr3_aa: CASSQVWPENTGELFF
cdr3_nt: TGCGCCAGCAGCCAAGTCTGGCCAGAGAACACCGGGGAGCTGTTTTTT
v_call: TRBV4-1
j_call: TRBJ2-2
clone_size: few
d_call: .

cdr3_aa: CASSATVQGVDNEQFF
cdr3_nt: TGCGCCAGCAGCGCGACGGTACAGGGGGTAGACAATGAGCAGTTCTTC
v_call: TRBV5-1
j_call: TRBJ2-1
clone_size: few
d_call: TRBD1

cdr3_aa: CASSSRLVYQETQYF
cdr3_nt: TGTGCCAGCAGCTCGAGACTAGTGTACCAAGAGACCCAGTACTTC
v_call: TRBV7-2
j_call: TRBJ2-5
clone_size: .
d_call: .

cdr3_aa: CSVEGHQTDTQYF
cdr3_nt: TGCAGCGTTGAAGGACACCAGACAGATACGCAGTATTTT
v_call: TRBV29-1
j_call: TRBJ2-3
clone_size: many
d_call: .

cdr3_aa: CSARTGGNEKLFF
cdr3_nt: TGCAGTGCTAGGACAGGGGGTAATGAAAAACTGTTTTTT
v_call: TRBV20-1
j_call: TRBJ1-4
clone_size: .
d_call: TRBD1

cdr3_aa: CASREPGGSTEAFF
cdr3_nt: TGTGCCAGCAGAGAACCGGGAGGAAGCACTGAAGCTTTCTTT
v_call: TRBV6-1
j_call: TRBJ1-1
clone_size: .
d_call: .

cdr3_aa: CASSGDRGGVMNTEAFF
cdr3_nt: TGTGCCAGCAGCGGAGACAGGGGTGGAGTTATGAACACTGAAGCTTTCTTT
v_call: TRBV5-4
j_call: TRBJ1-1
clone_size: .
d_call: TRBD1

cdr3_aa: CASSPSGAGYNEQFF
cdr3_nt: TGTGCCAGCAGTCCCTCAGGGGCGGGATACAATGAGCAGTTCTTC
v_call: TRBV12-3/TRBV12-4
j_call: TRBJ2-1
clone_size: .
d_call: .

cdr3_aa: CASSVEGSGGAHTDTQYF
cdr3_nt: TGTGCCAGCAGCGTAGAGGGTAGCGGGGGCGCACACACAGATACGCAGTATTTT
v_call: TRBV9
j_call: TRBJ2-3
clone_size: .
d_call: TRBD2

cdr3_aa: CATSTGQPGELFF
cdr3_nt: TGTGCCACCAGCACGGGACAGCCCGGGGAGCTGTTTTTT
v_call: TRBV15
j_call: TRBJ2-2
clone_size: few
d_call: TRBD1

cdr3_aa: CASSELGGVIQDEQYF
cdr3_nt: TGTGCCAGCAGTGAATTGGGAGGGGTGATACAGGACGAGCAGTACTTC
v_call: TRBV25-1
j_call: TRBJ2-7
clone_size: .
d_call: TRBD2

cdr3_aa: CSATGDRGEKLFF
cdr3_nt: TGCAGTGCTACCGGAGACAGAGGTGAAAAACTGTTTTTT
v_call: TRBV20-1
j_call: TRBJ1-4
clone_size: .
d_call: .

cdr3_aa: CASRPQGAKSEAFF
cdr3_nt: TGTGCCAGCAGACCACAGGGGGCGAAGTCTGAAGCTTTCTTT
v_call: TRBV28
j_call: TRBJ1-1
clone_size: .
d_call: TRBD1

cdr3_aa: CASSVVPTDEAFF
cdr3_nt: TGTGCCAGCAGCGTAGTGCCGACAGATGAAGCTTTCTTT
v_call: TRBV9
j_call: TRBJ1-1
clone_size: many
d_call: .

cdr3_aa: CASSRRSLPDTQYF
cdr3_nt: TGTGCCAGCTCACGGCGGAGTCTACCAGATACGCAGTATTTT
v_call: TRBV18
j_call: TRBJ2-3
clone_size: .
d_call: .

cdr3_aa: CASSQGVLGTEAFF
cdr3_nt: TGTGCCAGCAGCCAAGGGGTGTTGGGTACTGAAGCTTTCTTT
v_call: TRBV14
j_call: TRBJ1-1
clone_size: .
d_call: .

cdr3_aa: CSVRGDTQYF
cdr3_nt: TGCAGCGTTAGGGGAGATACGCAGTATTTT
v_call: TRBV29-1
j_call: TRBJ2-3
clone_size: many
d_call: .

cdr3_aa: CASSLEDFPTKYEQYF
cdr3_nt: TGTGCCAGCAGCTTAGAGGACTTTCCGACGAAGTACGAGCAGTACTTC
v_call: TRBV11-2
j_call: TRBJ2-7
clone_size: many
d_call: .

cdr3_aa: CSVEVGQRRGSNYGYTF
cdr3_nt: TGCAGCGTTGAAGTTGGACAGAGGAGGGGATCTAACTATGGCTACACCTTC
v_call: TRBV29-1
j_call: TRBJ1-2
clone_size: few
d_call: .

cdr3_aa: CASSELSSGITNEQFF
cdr3_nt: TGTGCCAGCAGTGAACTATCCTCTGGGATAACCAATGAGCAGTTCTTC
v_call: TRBV25-1
j_call: TRBJ2-1
clone_size: .
d_call: .

cdr3_aa: CAISGVEGVTEAFF
cdr3_nt: TGTGCCATCAGTGGGGTAGAGGGGGTCACTGAAGCTTTCTTT
v_call: TRBV10-3
j_call: TRBJ1-1
clone_size: many
d_call: .

cdr3_aa: CASSPVAGQYNEQFF
cdr3_nt: TGTGCCAGCAGTCCGGTAGCGGGACAGTACAATGAGCAGTTCTTC
v_call: TRBV12-3/TRBV12-4
j_call: TRBJ2-1
clone_size: .
d_call: .

cdr3_aa: CASSVLAGGEQYF
cdr3_nt: TGTGCCAGCAGTGTACTAGCGGGAGGCGAGCAGTACTTC
v_call: TRBV2
j_call: TRBJ2-7
clone_size: many
d_call: TRBD2

cdr3_aa: CASSSGGLESYNEQFF
cdr3_nt: TGTGCCAGCAGCTCCGGAGGGCTTGAGTCCTACAATGAGCAGTTCTTC
v_call: TRBV11-3
j_call: TRBJ2-1
clone_size: .
d_call: .

cdr3_aa: CASSYSKNEQFF
cdr3_nt: TGTGCCAGCAGTTACTCGAAGAATGAGCAGTTCTTC
v_call: TRBV6-6
j_call: TRBJ2-1
clone_size: few
d_call: .

cdr3_aa: CATGEAFYGYTF
cdr3_nt: TGTGCCACCGGGGAGGCTTTCTATGGCTACACCTTC
v_call: TRBV6-5
j_call: TRBJ1-2
clone_size: .
d_call: .

cdr3_aa: CASSLGTLRADTQYF
cdr3_nt: TGCGCCAGCAGCTTGGGGACCCTCCGGGCAGATACGCAGTATTTT
v_call: TRBV5-1
j_call: TRBJ2-3
clone_size: few
d_call: .

cdr3_aa: CASSSDRGRETQYF
cdr3_nt: TGTGCCAGCAGTTCCGACAGGGGGAGAGAGACCCAGTACTTC
v_call: TRBV6-2/TRBV6-3
j_call: TRBJ2-5
clone_size: few
d_call: TRBD1

cdr3_aa: CASSGVGTPKKAFF
cdr3_nt: TGCGCCAGCAGCGGGGTAGGGACTCCAAAAAAAGCTTTCTTT
v_call: TRBV5-1
j_call: TRBJ1-1
clone_size: .
d_call: .

cdr3_aa: CASSPGRRSSTDTRYF
cdr3_nt: TGTGCCAGCAGCCCTGGACGACGTTCTAGCACAGATACGCGGTATTTT
v_call: TRBV7-2
j_call: TRBJ2-3
clone_size: .
d_call: .